These T cell receptor beta chains were read from a single sample in a study of shared clonotypes between healthy human individuals. Clones were read by immunoSEQ multiplex PCR, and TCRdb kept only the in-frame ones, dropping some. Seen here are about 1.5 million clones, 95% to 99% observed once, and the top ten hold approximately 0.45%. Sequencing input: naive CD4+ T cells sorted from blood. These receptor sequences come from a young man in good health. CDR3s include the opening cysteine and the closing phenylalanine or tryptophan. The D gene is left open where the match is weak. Clone size is given for some rows only: seen once, a few or many times, or a class if the clone is expanded.

clone size	V gene	CDR3 length	J gene	D gene	CDR3 protein	CDR3 DNA
.	TRBV7-9	14	TRBJ2-5	TRBD2	CASRHGLAKETQYF	TGTGCCAGCAGACACGGACTAGCTAAAGAGACCCAGTACTTC
.	TRBV28	14	TRBJ2-5	TRBD2	CASNPPGGRETQYF	TGTGCCAGCAACCCCCCCGGCGGGAGGGAGACCCAGTACTTC
.	TRBV2	16	TRBJ2-1	TRBD2	CASSGLAGGHYNEQFF	TGTGCCAGCAGTGGACTAGCGGGAGGCCATTACAATGAGCAGTTCTTC
.	TRBV29-1	18	TRBJ2-6	.	CSVEDREVNPSGANVLTF	TGCAGCGTTGAAGATCGAGAAGTCAATCCCTCTGGGGCCAACGTCCTGACTTTC
.	TRBV9	13	TRBJ2-7	.	CASSSPDSYEQYF	TGTGCCAGCAGCTCCCCAGACAGTTACGAGCAGTACTTC
.	TRBV14	13	TRBJ2-2	.	CASSLQFTGELFF	TGTGCCAGCAGCCTCCAGTTCACCGGGGAGCTGTTTTTT
.	TRBV7-9	13	TRBJ1-1	.	CASSLRLDTEAFF	TGTGCCAGCAGCTTAAGGTTGGACACTGAAGCTTTCTTT
.	TRBV30	13	TRBJ2-7	.	CAWSCSGFREQYF	TGTGCCTGGAGTTGTTCAGGGTTTCGCGAGCAGTACTTC
.	TRBV6-1	15	TRBJ1-5	.	CASSATAMGNQPQHF	TGTGCCAGCAGTGCAACGGCTATGGGCAATCAGCCCCAGCATTTT
.	TRBV28	15	TRBJ1-1	.	CASSFLVGAATEAFF	TGTGCCAGCAGTTTTTTGGTAGGGGCCGCCACTGAAGCTTTCTTT
.	TRBV4-3	16	TRBJ2-1	TRBD2	CASSPRLAGAYNEQFF	TGCGCCAGCAGCCCCAGGCTAGCGGGAGCGTACAATGAGCAGTTCTTC
.	TRBV28	15	TRBJ2-7	TRBD2	CASSGLAGGPGEQYF	TGTGCCAGCAGCGGTTTAGCGGGAGGGCCTGGAGAGCAGTACTTC
.	TRBV5-4	14	TRBJ1-2	.	CASRQRGGNYGYTF	TGTGCCAGCAGACAGCGGGGAGGTAACTATGGCTACACCTTC
once	TRBV18	16	TRBJ2-7	.	CASSPLGQVNYYEQYF	TGTGCCAGCTCACCATTGGGTCAAGTCAACTACTACGAGCAGTACTTC
.	TRBV18	15	TRBJ2-7	TRBD1	CASSPLPGGPYEQYF	TGTGCCAGCTCACCCCTCCCAGGGGGTCCCTACGAGCAGTACTTC
.	TRBV13	12	TRBJ2-1	.	CASSLLYNEQFF	TGTGCCAGCAGCTTGCTGTACAATGAGCAGTTCTTC
.	TRBV2	14	TRBJ1-3	.	CASSEWVAGNTIYF	TGTGCCAGCAGTGAATGGGTGGCTGGAAACACCATATATTTT
once	TRBV28	15	TRBJ2-1	TRBD2	CASSLGLAGDNEQFF	TGTGCCAGCAGTTTGGGGCTAGCGGGAGATAATGAGCAGTTCTTC
.	TRBV19	14	TRBJ1-5	.	CASSISGRNQPQHF	TGTGCCAGTAGTATCAGTGGCAGAAATCAGCCCCAGCATTTT
.	TRBV21-1	14	TRBJ2-2	.	CASSRVHHTGELFF	TGTGCCAGCAGCCGGGTCCACCACACCGGGGAGCTGTTTTTT
.	TRBV28	16	TRBJ1-5	.	CASSPQAGQGRQPQHF	TGTGCCAGCAGTCCCCAAGCGGGTCAGGGCAGGCAGCCCCAGCATTTT
.	TRBV9	14	TRBJ2-2	.	CASSGVMPRGELFF	TGTGCCAGCAGCGGTGTAATGCCTAGGGGGGAGCTGTTTTTT
.	TRBV14	18	TRBJ2-7	TRBD2	CASSRTSGSSGRWREQYF	TGTGCCAGCAGCCGGACTAGCGGGAGTTCGGGACGGTGGCGCGAGCAGTACTTC
once	TRBV5-6	14	TRBJ2-3	.	CASSLVSSTDTQYF	TGTGCCAGCAGCTTGGTTAGCAGCACAGATACGCAGTATTTT
.	TRBV7-9	19	TRBJ2-2	TRBD2	CASSLEAPTSGRNTGELFF	TGTGCCAGCAGCTTAGAGGCCCCGACTAGCGGGCGGAACACCGGGGAGCTGTTTTTT
.	TRBV19	15	TRBJ2-1	TRBD1	CASTPPGQGSYEQFF	TGTGCCAGTACCCCGCCGGGACAGGGGAGCTATGAGCAGTTCTTC
.	TRBV28	12	TRBJ1-5	.	CATHEGPGPQHF	TGTGCCACCCACGAGGGGCCAGGGCCCCAGCATTTT
.	TRBV29-1	14	TRBJ2-6	.	CSVEADSGANVLTF	TGCAGCGTTGAAGCCGACTCTGGGGCCAACGTCCTGACTTTC
.	TRBV5-4	15	TRBJ2-7	TRBD2	CASSPGLAGAYEQYF	TGTGCCAGCAGCCCGGGGCTAGCGGGAGCCTACGAGCAGTACTTC
.	TRBV7-8	14	TRBJ1-4	.	CASSPYKAHEKLFF	TGTGCCAGCAGCCCCTACAAAGCGCATGAAAAACTGTTTTTT
.	TRBV15	15	TRBJ1-5	.	CATSRQQGPNQPQHF	TGTGCCACCAGCAGGCAGCAGGGGCCCAATCAGCCCCAGCATTTT
.	TRBV7-8	14	TRBJ2-7	TRBD1	CASSSGQGHYEQYF	TGTGCCAGCAGCTCGGGACAGGGACACTACGAGCAGTACTTC
.	TRBV18	17	TRBJ1-1	.	CASSPAFGTSITTEAFF	TGTGCCAGCTCACCCGCTTTTGGAACGTCTATTACCACTGAAGCTTTCTTT
.	TRBV2	13	TRBJ2-7	.	CASKGEGSQEQYF	TGTGCCAGCAAGGGGGAAGGATCTCAGGAGCAGTACTTC
.	TRBV7-9	18	TRBJ1-5	.	CASSRSSGVSYSNQPQHF	TGTGCCAGCAGCCGATCGTCTGGGGTCTCCTATAGCAATCAGCCCCAGCATTTT
.	TRBV5-4	13	TRBJ2-3	.	CASSSRYSDTQYF	TGTGCCAGCAGCTCTAGGTATTCAGATACGCAGTATTTT
once	TRBV5-1	14	TRBJ1-3	.	CASSLEGTGNTIYF	TGCGCCAGCAGCTTGGAGGGTACTGGAAACACCATATATTTT
.	TRBV7-2	15	TRBJ2-7	TRBD2	CASSPGLAGVYEQYF	TGTGCCAGCAGCCCAGGACTAGCGGGAGTATACGAGCAGTACTTC
.	TRBV5-5	14	TRBJ2-7	.	CASSFEGGNYEQYF	TGTGCCAGCAGCTTTGAGGGGGGGAACTACGAGCAGTACTTC
.	TRBV5-1	14	TRBJ2-7	TRBD2	CASSSGLAVYEQYF	TGCGCCAGCAGCTCGGGACTAGCGGTGTACGAGCAGTACTTC
.	TRBV11-3	17	TRBJ2-3	.	CASSLGIGPGVPDTQYF	TGTGCCAGCAGCTTAGGCATCGGACCTGGCGTCCCAGATACGCAGTATTTT
.	TRBV5-6	15	TRBJ2-2	TRBD1	CASSRPGTGFGELFF	TGTGCCAGCAGCCGTCCCGGGACAGGGTTCGGGGAGCTGTTTTTT
.	TRBV18	16	TRBJ1-2	TRBD1	CASLKIGGEVGYGYTF	TGTGCCAGCCTCAAAATAGGGGGCGAGGTTGGCTATGGCTACACCTTC
.	TRBV28	13	TRBJ2-5	TRBD2	CASSHQGGETQYF	TGTGCCAGCAGTCATCAGGGAGGGGAGACCCAGTACTTC